The 10 T cell receptor beta chains in this list originate from one sample, sequenced in a study of blood T cell repertoires in COVID-19. The data were produced by immunoSEQ multiplex PCR, yet TCRdb's version contains in-frame clones alone and is incomplete. The sample has fewer than 250,000 clones; 86% are singletons. Sequencing was done on a sample of PBMCs or T cells enriched from blood (not recorded which). Receptor source: a woman between 45 and 60 years old who had recovered from COVID-19.

CDR3 region: CASSSQGALGNTIYF. The CDR3 region has the DNA TGTGCCAGCAGTTCACAGGGGGCGCTTGGAAACACCATATATTTT. The chain carries TRBV28 and TRBJ1-3; 9 positions agree with TRBD1. CDR3 length: 15 amino acids. Germline V CDR1 and CDR2: MDHEN, SYDVKM. The V gene end was trimmed by 4 bases and the J gene end by 3 bases; junction bases not matched to a gene: 4.

A few counts support this clone. The genes are TRBV3-1 (or the pseudogene TRBV3-2) and TRBJ2-5; 11 nucleotides line up with TRBD2. V lost 2 bases and J lost 5; bases outside the gene matches: 13. The CDR3 totals 18 residues. Germline values: CDR1 LGHDT, CDR2 YNNKEL (reference sequence). The CDR3 bases are TGTGCCAGCAGCCAATCGAACCCAGGACTAGCGGGCGGGGAGACCCAGTACTTC. It specifies CASSQSNPGLAGGETQYF.

The rearrangement links TRBV7-9 to TRBJ1-3; D is uncertain. Germline V gives CDR1 SEHNR, CDR2 FQNEAQ (reference sequence). The CDR3 loop spans 16 amino acids. Trimming took off 4 bases at V and 0 bases at J, with 13 bases between the two ends. CDR3 amino acids: CASSYTPLTSGNTIYF. Here the CDR3 DNA reads TGTGCCAGCAGCTATACGCCCCTAACCTCTGGAAACACCATATATTTT.

This clone came up once. V usage is TRBV5-1 and J usage is TRBJ2-1, with TRBD1 identical over 11 bases. CDR1 is SGHRS, CDR2 YFSETQ, per germline. CDR3 size: 15 residues. The J segment lost 9 bases and the V segment lost 4 bases, leaving 9 bases of the junction unmatched. The CDR3 DNA reads as TGCGCCAGCAGCCCCGGGACAGGGGGTGGTCCTGAGCAGTTCTTC. Translating it yields CASSPGTGGGPEQFF. The whole variable domain, filled in from reference TRBV5-1 and TRBJ2-1, reads KAGVTQTPRYLIKTRGQQVTLSCSPISGHRSVSWYQQTPGQGLQFLFEYFSETQRNKGNFPGRFSGRQFSNSRSEMNVSTLELGDSALYLCASSPGTGGGPEQFFGPGTRLTVL.

The rearrangement links TRBV12-3 or TRBV12-4 to TRBJ2-3, with TRBD2 as a possible D gene (5 bases). The V and J ends lost 6 bases and 6 bases respectively, with 7 bases between them. The CDR3 covers 11 residues. The CDR3 DNA reads TGTGCCAGCAGGGAGGTCGATACGCAGTATTTT. This encodes CASREVDTQYF.

This sequence joins TRBV15 and TRBJ1-2; the match to TRBD1 covers 8 bases. This CDR3 is 14 amino acids long. V shed 0 bases, J shed 12 bases, and the junction held 9 bases outside the gene matches. CDR1 LNHNV and CDR2 YYDKDF come from the germline V gene (reference sequence). CDR3 sequence reads: CATSRDGTGYANTF. CDR3 DNA: TGTGCCACCAGCAGAGATGGGACAGGTTACGCTAACACCTTC.

On this clone: At the DNA level, this CDR3 is encoded by other sequences in the same sample as well. J is TRBJ1-1 and V is TRBV18; 8 positions match TRBD1. Germline CDR1 and CDR2: KGHSH and LQKENI. This CDR3 has 15 residues. V lost 3 bases, J lost 1 base, and 4 bases stayed unmatched. For the CDR3, the DNA is TGTGCCAGCTCACCCGGACAGGGTGCGAACACTGAAGCTTTCTTT. It is translated as CASSPGQGANTEAFF.

A single count supports this clone. V and J are TRBV19 and TRBJ1-5; the D gene is possibly TRBD1 (5 bases). This CDR3 is built from 14 residues. V was cut by 3 bases and J by 6 bases, with 12 bases left in between. Germline V gene data show CDR1 as LNHDA and CDR2 as SQIVND (reference sequence). The CDR3 DNA reads TGTGCCAGTAGTATGGTGGGGCTTAGTCAGCCCCAGCATTTT. Translating it yields CASSMVGLSQPQHF.

The chain joins TRBV7-9 to TRBJ1-2, with 7 bases fitting TRBD1. CDR1 is SEHNR and CDR2 is FQNEAQ in the germline V gene (reference sequence). The V segment lost 5 bases and the J segment 4 bases; nucleotides outside the gene matches: 13. The CDR3 runs to 16 residues. CDR3 coding DNA: TGTGCCAGCAGCCGCGGGACAGAATCCTGGATCTATGGCTACACCTTC. Amino acid sequence: CASSRGTESWIYGYTF.

The J gene is TRBJ1-5, the V gene TRBV28; D is possibly TRBD1 (6 bases). CDR1 and CDR2 from the germline V gene are MDHEN and SYDVKM. Trimming shortened V by 7 bases and J by 7 bases, and 14 bases separated the two germline ends. The CDR3 sequence is 13 residues long. The CDR3 region has the DNA TGTGCCAGCATGGGACAAATCGGGCAGCCCCAGCATTTT. It yields the protein CASMGQIGQPQHF.